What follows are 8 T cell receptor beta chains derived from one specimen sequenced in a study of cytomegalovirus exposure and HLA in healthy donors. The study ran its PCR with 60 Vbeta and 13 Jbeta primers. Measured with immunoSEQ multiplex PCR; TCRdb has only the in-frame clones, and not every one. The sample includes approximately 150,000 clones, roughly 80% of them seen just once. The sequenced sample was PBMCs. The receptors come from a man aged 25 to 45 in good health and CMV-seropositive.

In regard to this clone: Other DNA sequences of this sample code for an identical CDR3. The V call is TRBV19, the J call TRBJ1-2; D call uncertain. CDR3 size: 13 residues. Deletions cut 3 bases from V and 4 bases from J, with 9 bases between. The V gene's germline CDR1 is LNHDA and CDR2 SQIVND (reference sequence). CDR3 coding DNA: TGTGCCAGTAGTATCGGCAGCGTCTATGGCTACACCTTC. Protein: CASSIGSVYGYTF.

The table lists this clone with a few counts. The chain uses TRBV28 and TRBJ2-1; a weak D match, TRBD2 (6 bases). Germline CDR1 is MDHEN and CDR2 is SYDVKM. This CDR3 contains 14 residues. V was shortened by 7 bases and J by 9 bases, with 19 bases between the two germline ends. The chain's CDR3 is CASTRTTTWGEQFF. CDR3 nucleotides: TGTGCCAGCACTCGGACTACAACCTGGGGTGAGCAGTTCTTC.

CDR3 bases: TGTGCCAGCAGTTACTCTAGCGGGAGGGGTGATACGCAGTATTTT. Its translation: CASSYSSGRGDTQYF. The V call is TRBV6-5, the J call TRBJ2-3, with 11 positions matching TRBD2. Looked up from germline, CDR1 is MNHEY and CDR2 is SVGAGI. Unmatched junction bases numbered 2, after V lost 0 bases and J lost 6 bases. This CDR3 region has 15 residues.

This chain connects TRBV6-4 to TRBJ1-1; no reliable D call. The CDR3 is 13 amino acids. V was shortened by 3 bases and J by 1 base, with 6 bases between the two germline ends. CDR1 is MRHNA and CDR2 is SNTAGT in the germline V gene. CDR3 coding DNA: TGTGCCAGCAGTGAAGGGAGGAACACTGAAGCTTTCTTT. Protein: CASSEGRNTEAFF.

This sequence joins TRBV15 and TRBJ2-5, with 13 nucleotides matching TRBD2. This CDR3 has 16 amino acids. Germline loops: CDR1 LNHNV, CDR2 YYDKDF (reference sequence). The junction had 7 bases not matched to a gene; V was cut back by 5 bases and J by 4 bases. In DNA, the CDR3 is TGTGCCACCAGCGGGTTCGGGACTAGCGGGGTAGAGACCCAGTACTTC. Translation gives CATSGFGTSGVETQYF.

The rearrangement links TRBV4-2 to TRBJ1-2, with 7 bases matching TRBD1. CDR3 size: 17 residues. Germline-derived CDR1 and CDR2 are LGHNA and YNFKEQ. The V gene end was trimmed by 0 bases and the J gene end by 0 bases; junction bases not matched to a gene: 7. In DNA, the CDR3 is TGTGCCAGCAGCCAAGATTCCACAGGGGCTGCTAACTATGGCTACACCTTC. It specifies CASSQDSTGAANYGYTF.

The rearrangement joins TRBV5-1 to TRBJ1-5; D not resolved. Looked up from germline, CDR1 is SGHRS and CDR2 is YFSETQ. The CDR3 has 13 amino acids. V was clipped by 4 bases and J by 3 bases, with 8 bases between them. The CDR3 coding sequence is TGCGCCAGCAGCCCGGAGGCCAATCAGCCCCAGCATTTT. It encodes CASSPEANQPQHF.

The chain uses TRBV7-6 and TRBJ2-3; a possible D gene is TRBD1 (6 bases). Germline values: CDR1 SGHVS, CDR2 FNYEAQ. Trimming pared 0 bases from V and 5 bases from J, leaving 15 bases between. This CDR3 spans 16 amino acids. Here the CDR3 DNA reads TGTGCCAGCAGCTTAGCCGGGGCAGGGGTTGGAGATACGCAGTATTTT. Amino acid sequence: CASSLAGAGVGDTQYF.